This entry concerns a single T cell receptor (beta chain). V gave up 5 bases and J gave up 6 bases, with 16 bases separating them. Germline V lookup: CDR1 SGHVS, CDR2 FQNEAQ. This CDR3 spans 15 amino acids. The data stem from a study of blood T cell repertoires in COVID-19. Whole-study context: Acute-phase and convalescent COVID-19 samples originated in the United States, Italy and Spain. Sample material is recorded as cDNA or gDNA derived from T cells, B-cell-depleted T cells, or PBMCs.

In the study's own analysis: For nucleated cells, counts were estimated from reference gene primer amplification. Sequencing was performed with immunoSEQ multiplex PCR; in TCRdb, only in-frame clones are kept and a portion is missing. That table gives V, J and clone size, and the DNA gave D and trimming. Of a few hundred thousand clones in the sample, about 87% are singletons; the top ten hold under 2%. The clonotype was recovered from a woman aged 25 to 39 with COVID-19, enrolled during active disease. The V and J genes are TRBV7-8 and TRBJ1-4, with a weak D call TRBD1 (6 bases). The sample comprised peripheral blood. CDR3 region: CASSPNRVGDEKLFF. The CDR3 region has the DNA TGTGCCAGCAGCCCAAACAGGGTTGGCGATGAAAAACTGTTTTTT. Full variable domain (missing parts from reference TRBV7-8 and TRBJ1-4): GAGVSQSPRYKVAKRGQDVALRCDPISGHVSLFWYQQALGQGPEFLTYFQNEAQLDKSGLPSDRFFAERPEGSVSTLKIQRTQQEDSAVYLCASSPNRVGDEKLFFGSGTQLSVL.